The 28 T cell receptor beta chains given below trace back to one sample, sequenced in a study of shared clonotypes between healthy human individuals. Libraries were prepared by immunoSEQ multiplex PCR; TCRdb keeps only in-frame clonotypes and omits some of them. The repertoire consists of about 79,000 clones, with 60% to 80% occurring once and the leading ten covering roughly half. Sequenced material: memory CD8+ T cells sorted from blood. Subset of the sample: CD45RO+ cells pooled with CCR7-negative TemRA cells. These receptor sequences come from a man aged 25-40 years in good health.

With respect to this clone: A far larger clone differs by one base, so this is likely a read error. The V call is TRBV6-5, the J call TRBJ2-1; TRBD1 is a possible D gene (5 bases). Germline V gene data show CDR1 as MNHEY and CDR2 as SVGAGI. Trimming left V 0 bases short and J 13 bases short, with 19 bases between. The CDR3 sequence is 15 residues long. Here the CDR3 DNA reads TGTGCCAGCAGTTACTCGACTGGGGCCAAAAACATTCAGTTCTTC. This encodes CASSYSTGAKNIQFF.

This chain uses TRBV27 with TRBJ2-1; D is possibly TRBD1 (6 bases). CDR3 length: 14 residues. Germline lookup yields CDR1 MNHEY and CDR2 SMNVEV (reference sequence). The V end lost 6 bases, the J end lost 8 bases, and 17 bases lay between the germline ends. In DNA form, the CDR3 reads TGTGCCAGCAGCCCCGACCCCGCAGGGGATGAGCAGTTCTTC. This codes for CASSPDPAGDEQFF.

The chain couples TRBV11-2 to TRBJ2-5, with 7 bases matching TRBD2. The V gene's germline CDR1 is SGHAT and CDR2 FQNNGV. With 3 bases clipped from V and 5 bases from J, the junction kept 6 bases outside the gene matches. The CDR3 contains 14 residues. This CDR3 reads CASSFSSGKETQYF. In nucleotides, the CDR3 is TGTGCCAGCAGCTTCTCCAGCGGGAAGGAGACCCAGTACTTC. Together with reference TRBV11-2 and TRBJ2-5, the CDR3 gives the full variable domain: EAGVAQSPRYKIIEKRQSVAFWCNPISGHATLYWYQQILGQGPKLLIQFQNNGVVDDSQLPKDRFSAERLKGVDSTLKIQPAKLEDSAVYLCASSFSSGKETQYFGPGTRLLVL.

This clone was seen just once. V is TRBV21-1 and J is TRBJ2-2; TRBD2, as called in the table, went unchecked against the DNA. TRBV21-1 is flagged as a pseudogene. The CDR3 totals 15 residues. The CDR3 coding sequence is TGTGACCAGCGCCCGCTCCTCCTAGAACACCGGGGAGCTGTTTTT. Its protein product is CDQRPLLLEHRGAVF.

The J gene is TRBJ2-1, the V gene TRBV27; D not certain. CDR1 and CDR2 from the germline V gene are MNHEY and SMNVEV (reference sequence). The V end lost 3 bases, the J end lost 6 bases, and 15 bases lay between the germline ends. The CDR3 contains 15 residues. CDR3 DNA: TGTGCCAGCAGTTTTTTAGTGAGCCAACCCAATGAGCAGTTCTTC. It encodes CASSFLVSQPNEQFF.

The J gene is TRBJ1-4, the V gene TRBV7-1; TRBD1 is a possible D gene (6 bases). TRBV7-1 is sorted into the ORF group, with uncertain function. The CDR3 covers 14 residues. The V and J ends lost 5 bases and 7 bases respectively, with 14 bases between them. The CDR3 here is CASSPNRDTEKLFF. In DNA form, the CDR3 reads TGTGCCAGCAGCCCCAACCGGGACACTGAAAAACTGTTTTTT.

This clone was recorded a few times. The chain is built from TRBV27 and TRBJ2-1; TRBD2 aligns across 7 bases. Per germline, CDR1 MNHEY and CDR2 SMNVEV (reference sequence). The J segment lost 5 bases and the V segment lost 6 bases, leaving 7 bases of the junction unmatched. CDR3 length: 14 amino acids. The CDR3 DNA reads TGTGCCAGCAGCCGGGACTACCCCCACAATGAGCAGTTCTTC. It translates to CASSRDYPHNEQFF.

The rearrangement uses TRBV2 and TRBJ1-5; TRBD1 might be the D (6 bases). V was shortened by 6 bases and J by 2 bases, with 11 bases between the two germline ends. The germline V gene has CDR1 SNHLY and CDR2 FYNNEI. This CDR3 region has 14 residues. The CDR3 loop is CASRETGRNQPQHF. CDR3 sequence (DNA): TGTGCCAGCAGGGAAACAGGGCGCAATCAGCCCCAGCATTTT.

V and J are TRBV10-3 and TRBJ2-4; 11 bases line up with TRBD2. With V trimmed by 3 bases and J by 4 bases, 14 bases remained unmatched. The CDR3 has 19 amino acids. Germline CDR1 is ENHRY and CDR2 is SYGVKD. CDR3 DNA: TGTGCCATCAGTGACTCAACTAGCGGGAGTGGTTGGGATAAAAACATTCAGTACTTC. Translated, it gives CAISDSTSGSGWDKNIQYF.

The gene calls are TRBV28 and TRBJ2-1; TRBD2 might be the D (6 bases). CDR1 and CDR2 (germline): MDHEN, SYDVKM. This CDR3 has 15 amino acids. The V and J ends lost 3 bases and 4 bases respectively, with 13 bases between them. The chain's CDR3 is CASSFTAGGYNEQFF. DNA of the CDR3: TGTGCCAGCAGTTTCACAGCGGGCGGTTACAATGAGCAGTTCTTC. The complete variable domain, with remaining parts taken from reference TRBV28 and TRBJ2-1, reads DVKVTQSSRYLVKRTGEKVFLECVQDMDHENMFWYRQDPGLGLRLIYFSYDVKMKEKGDIPEGYSVSREKKERFSLILESASTNQTSMYLCASSFTAGGYNEQFFGPGTRLTVL.

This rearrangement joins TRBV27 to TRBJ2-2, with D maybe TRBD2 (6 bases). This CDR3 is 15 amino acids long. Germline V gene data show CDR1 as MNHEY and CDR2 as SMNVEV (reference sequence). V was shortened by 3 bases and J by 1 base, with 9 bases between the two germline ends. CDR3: CASSFGTENTGELFF. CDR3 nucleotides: TGTGCCAGCAGTTTCGGGACTGAGAACACCGGGGAGCTGTTTTTT.

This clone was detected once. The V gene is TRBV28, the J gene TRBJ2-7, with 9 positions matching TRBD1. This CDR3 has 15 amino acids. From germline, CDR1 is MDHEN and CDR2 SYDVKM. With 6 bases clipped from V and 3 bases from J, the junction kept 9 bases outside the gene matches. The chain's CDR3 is CASSPLDRGLYEQYF. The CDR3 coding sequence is TGTGCCAGCAGCCCATTGGACAGGGGCCTCTACGAGCAGTACTTC.

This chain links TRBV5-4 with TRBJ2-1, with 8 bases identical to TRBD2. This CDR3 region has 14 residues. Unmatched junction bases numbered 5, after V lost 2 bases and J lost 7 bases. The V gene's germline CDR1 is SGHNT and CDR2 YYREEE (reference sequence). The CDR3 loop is CASSFMASGNEQFF. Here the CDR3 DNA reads TGTGCCAGCAGCTTTATGGCTAGCGGGAATGAGCAGTTCTTC. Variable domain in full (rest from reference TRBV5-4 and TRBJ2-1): ETGVTQSPTHLIKTRGQQVTLRCSSQSGHNTVSWYQQALGQGPQFIFQYYREEENGRGNFPPRFSGLQFPNYSSELNVNALELDDSALYLCASSFMASGNEQFFGPGTRLTVL.

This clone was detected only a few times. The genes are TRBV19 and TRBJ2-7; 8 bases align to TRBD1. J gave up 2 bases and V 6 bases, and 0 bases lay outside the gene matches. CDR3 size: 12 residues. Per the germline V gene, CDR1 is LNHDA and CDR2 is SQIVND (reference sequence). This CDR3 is CASRTGAYEQYF. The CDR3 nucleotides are TGTGCCAGTAGGACAGGGGCCTACGAGCAGTACTTC.

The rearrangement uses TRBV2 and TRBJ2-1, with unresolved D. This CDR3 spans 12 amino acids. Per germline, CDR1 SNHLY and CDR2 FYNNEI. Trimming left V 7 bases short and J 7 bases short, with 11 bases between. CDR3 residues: CASTDRRNEQFF. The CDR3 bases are TGTGCCAGCACGGATCGTAGGAATGAGCAGTTCTTC.

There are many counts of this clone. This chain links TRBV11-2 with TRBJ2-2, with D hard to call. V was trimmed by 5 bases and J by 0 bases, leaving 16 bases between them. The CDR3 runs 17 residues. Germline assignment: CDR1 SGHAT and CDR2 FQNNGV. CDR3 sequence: CASSPFPTEPNTGELFF. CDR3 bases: TGTGCCAGCAGCCCCTTCCCCACAGAACCGAACACCGGGGAGCTGTTTTTT.

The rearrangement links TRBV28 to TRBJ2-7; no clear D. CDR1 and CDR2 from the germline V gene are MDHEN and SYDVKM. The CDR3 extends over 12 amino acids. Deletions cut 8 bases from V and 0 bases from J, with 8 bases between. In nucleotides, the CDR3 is TGTGCCAGCGCCGCCGTCTCCTACGAGCAGTACTTC. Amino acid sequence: CASAAVSYEQYF.

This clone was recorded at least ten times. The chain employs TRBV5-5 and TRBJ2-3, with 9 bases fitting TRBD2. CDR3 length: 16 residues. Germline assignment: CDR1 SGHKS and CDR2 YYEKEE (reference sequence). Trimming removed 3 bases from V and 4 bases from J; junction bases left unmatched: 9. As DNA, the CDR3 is TGTGCCAGCAGCTACTTAGCGGGAGACGGAGCAGATACGCAGTATTTT. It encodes CASSYLAGDGADTQYF.

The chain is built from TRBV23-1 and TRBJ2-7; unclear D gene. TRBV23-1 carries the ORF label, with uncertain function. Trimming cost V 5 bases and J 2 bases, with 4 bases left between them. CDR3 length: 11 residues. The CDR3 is CASSGAYEQYF. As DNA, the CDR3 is TGCGCCAGCAGTGGGGCCTACGAGCAGTACTTC.

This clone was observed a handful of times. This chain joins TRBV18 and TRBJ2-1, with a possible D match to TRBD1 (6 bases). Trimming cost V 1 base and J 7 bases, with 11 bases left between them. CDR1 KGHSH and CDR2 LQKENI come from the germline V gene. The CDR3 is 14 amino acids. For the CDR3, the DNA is TGTGCCAGCTCACCACGACAGGTCAAAAATGAGCAGTTCTTC. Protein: CASSPRQVKNEQFF.

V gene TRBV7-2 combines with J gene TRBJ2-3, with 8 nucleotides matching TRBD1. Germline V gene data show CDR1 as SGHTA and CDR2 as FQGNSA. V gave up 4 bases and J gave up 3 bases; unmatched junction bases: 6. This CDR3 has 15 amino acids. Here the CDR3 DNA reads TGTGCCAGCAGCTATGGACAGGGACTTACAGATACGCAGTATTTT. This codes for CASSYGQGLTDTQYF.

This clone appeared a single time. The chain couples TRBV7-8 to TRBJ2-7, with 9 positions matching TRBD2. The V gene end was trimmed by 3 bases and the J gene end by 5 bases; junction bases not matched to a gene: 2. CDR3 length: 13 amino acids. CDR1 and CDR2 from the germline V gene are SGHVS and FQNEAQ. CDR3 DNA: TGTGCCAGCAGCTTTAGCGGGAGCCACGAGCAGTACTTC. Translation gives CASSFSGSHEQYF.

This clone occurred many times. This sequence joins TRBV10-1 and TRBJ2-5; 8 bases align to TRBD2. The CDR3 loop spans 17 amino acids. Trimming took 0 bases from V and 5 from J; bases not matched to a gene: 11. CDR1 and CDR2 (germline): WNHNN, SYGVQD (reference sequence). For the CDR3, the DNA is TGCGCCAGCAGTGAGTCCGACCCTGGAAGCGGGAGCGAGACCCAGTACTTC. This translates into CASSESDPGSGSETQYF.

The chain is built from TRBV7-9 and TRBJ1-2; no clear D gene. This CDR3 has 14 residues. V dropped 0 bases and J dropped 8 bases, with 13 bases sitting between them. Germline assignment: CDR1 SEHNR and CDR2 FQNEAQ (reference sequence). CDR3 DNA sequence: TGTGCCAGCAGCTTAGCGCCCTCCCGGAGGGGCTACACCTTC. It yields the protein CASSLAPSRRGYTF.

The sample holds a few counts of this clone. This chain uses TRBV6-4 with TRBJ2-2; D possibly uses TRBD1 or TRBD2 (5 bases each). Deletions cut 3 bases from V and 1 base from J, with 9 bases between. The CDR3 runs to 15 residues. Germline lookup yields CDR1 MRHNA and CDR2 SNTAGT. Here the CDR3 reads CASSEGTENTGELFF. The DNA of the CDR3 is TGTGCCAGCAGTGAAGGGACCGAGAACACCGGGGAGCTGTTTTTT.

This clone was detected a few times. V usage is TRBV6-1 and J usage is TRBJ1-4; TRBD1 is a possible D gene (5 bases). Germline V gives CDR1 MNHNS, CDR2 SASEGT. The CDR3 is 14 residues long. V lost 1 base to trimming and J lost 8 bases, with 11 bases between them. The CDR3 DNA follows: TGTGCCAGCAGTGAAGTACGGGACCTCGAAAAACTGTTTTTT. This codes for CASSEVRDLEKLFF.

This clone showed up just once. The CDR3 sequence is CASSLAQNEQYF. CDR3 DNA: TGTGCCAGCAGCTTGGCCCAAAACGAGCAGTACTTC. The chain combines TRBV5-4 with TRBJ2-7, with no clear D. CDR3 length equals 12 residues. The germline CDR1 and CDR2 sequences are SGHNT and YYREEE (reference sequence). V gave up 0 bases and J gave up 5 bases, with 6 bases separating them.

This CDR3 reads CATLTSGSYYEQYF. The CDR3 DNA follows: TGTGCTACCCTTACTAGCGGGAGTTACTACGAGCAGTACTTC. The chain employs TRBV28 and TRBJ2-7, with TRBD2 matching over 11 bases. The CDR3 totals 14 residues. Germline assignment: CDR1 MDHEN and CDR2 SYDVKM.